The source of this T cell receptor (beta chain) is a study of OX40 agonist ivuxolimab in advanced cancers. The CDR3 is 15 residues long. Trimming cost V 0 bases and J 6 bases; bases outside gene matches: 1. Germline loops: CDR1 MNHNY, CDR2 SVGAGI (reference sequence). Autoimmune disease history or systemic immunosuppression disqualified patients. TCRdb keeps only in-frame clones here, not all; method: immunoSEQ multiplex PCR. Of approximately 66,000 clones listed, roughly 85% are singletons. This specimen was CD4+ or CD8+ T cells sorted from blood, taken in a trial of the OX40 agonist ivuxolimab. The chain employs TRBV6-6 and TRBJ1-4, with TRBD1 identical over 10 bases. The clonotype originates from an adult with an advanced solid tumor such as melanoma, head and neck, liver or kidney cancer. CDR3 loop: CASSYSDRGYEKLFF. In nucleotides, the CDR3 is TGTGCCAGCAGTTACTCGGACAGGGGGTATGAAAAACTGTTTTTT.